This is a list of T cell receptor beta chains from one sample in a study of T cells expressing NK-cell markers. TCRdb derives one entry per CDR3 protein from the 5' RACE reads, leaving out DNA. The sample yields approximately 440,000 distinct CDR3 sequences, of which the top ten take up around 1.4%. Material for sequencing was blood T cells: a sorted CD56 or NKG2C T cell subset, CD4+ or CD8+ T cells, or bulk PBMC T cells (not recorded which). The receptors were sampled from a woman aged 45-65 years in good health. Each CDR3 is given with its conserved first and last residue.

j_gene: TRBJ1-1
v_gene: TRBV30
CDR3aa: CAWSMEGYGTEAFF

j_gene: TRBJ2-7
v_gene: TRBV19
CDR3aa: CASSIDRVSYEQYF

j_gene: TRBJ1-4
v_gene: TRBV7-2
CDR3aa: CASSLRTALDEKLFF

j_gene: TRBJ2-1
v_gene: TRBV3-1
CDR3aa: CASSQEDRDIGNEQFF

j_gene: TRBJ2-5
v_gene: TRBV6-2/TRBV6-3
CDR3aa: CATKDGLRQETQYF

j_gene: TRBJ2-3
v_gene: TRBV3-1
CDR3aa: CASSQAPGMHTQYF

j_gene: TRBJ1-5
v_gene: TRBV7-9
CDR3aa: CASSIGTGDDQPQHF

j_gene: TRBJ2-2
v_gene: TRBV9
CDR3aa: CASSVDMTGELFF

j_gene: TRBJ2-1
v_gene: TRBV20-1
CDR3aa: CSARRAEGYNEQFF

j_gene: TRBJ2-5
v_gene: TRBV5-1
CDR3aa: CASSFRGDRETQYF

j_gene: TRBJ2-3
v_gene: TRBV6-5
CDR3aa: CASSSPTSGASTDTQYF

j_gene: TRBJ2-1
v_gene: TRBV7-3
CDR3aa: CASSSHSSGSSYNEQFF

j_gene: TRBJ1-5
v_gene: TRBV5-1
CDR3aa: CASSFDRGVGQPQHF

j_gene: TRBJ2-5
v_gene: TRBV6-2/TRBV6-3
CDR3aa: CASRGVETQYF

j_gene: TRBJ1-2
v_gene: TRBV6-5
CDR3aa: CASSWTGGGYTF

j_gene: TRBJ2-1
v_gene: TRBV5-1
CDR3aa: CASSLASQSGEQFF

j_gene: TRBJ2-3
v_gene: TRBV7-8
CDR3aa: CASSSRVAGGQDGTDTQYF

j_gene: TRBJ2-3
v_gene: TRBV20-1
CDR3aa: CSVGQGSDNTQYF

j_gene: TRBJ2-1
v_gene: TRBV6-2/TRBV6-3
CDR3aa: CASSYSVAAHNEQFF

j_gene: TRBJ1-3
v_gene: TRBV29-1
CDR3aa: CSVSSSSTIYF